This T cell receptor (beta chain) is from a study of blood T cell repertoires in COVID-19. Study summary: Nucleic acid was either cDNA or gDNA, and it came from T cells, B-cell-depleted T cells, or PBMCs.

V shed 3 bases, J shed 5 bases, and the junction held 13 bases outside the gene matches. The CDR3 sequence is 17 residues long. Germline V gives CDR1 SGHRS, CDR2 YFSETQ. Those enrolled, adults aged 18 to 89 years, came from about two dozen US areas. This clone counts as large. Authors' analysis steps: By means of reference gene primer amplification, nucleated cell counts were estimated. The repertoire was sequenced with immunoSEQ multiplex PCR; TCRdb's copy has only in-frame clones and lacks some. The V and J calls and clone size were taken over from that table, and D and trimming were inferred from the DNA. The sample consists of some 300,000 clones, 88% of them appearing once.

This chain joins TRBV5-1 and TRBJ1-1; TRBD1 aligns across 10 bases. Sequenced: PBMCs or T cells enriched from blood (not recorded which). The source is a woman aged 60 to 75 in a cohort exposed to, infected with or recovered from COVID-19 (not recorded which). The CDR3 protein is CASSSPLTGGSRTEAFF. CDR3 in DNA: TGCGCCAGCAGCTCCCCCCTGACAGGGGGCAGTAGAACTGAAGCTTTCTTT.